Listed below are T cell receptor beta chains from one sample, sequenced in a study of blood T cell repertoires in COVID-19. Sequencing used immunoSEQ multiplex PCR; TCRdb keeps in-frame clones, though not all of them. Counted here are roughly 250,000 clones, 84% occurring once; the ten biggest clones make up over 8.5%. Sequencing used peripheral blood. These receptors were obtained from a human donor in a cohort sampled during active COVID-19. Each CDR3 is given without its conserved first and last residue.

j_call v_call cdr3_aa
TRBJ2-1 TRBV11-2 ASSPRSGRAYEQF
TRBJ2-3 TRBV12-5 ASGLDDRTGKTQY
TRBJ1-4 TRBV6-2/TRBV6-3 ASSYSGTGVIPATNEKLF
TRBJ2-7 TRBV5-1 ASSMTSGSGYEQY
TRBJ2-7 TRBV27 ASSLRASPEQY
TRBJ1-1 TRBV2 ASSEGIRGGTEAF
TRBJ2-7 TRBV7-9 ASSFPTYEQY
TRBJ2-2 TRBV5-1 ASSLVGQGVGELF
TRBJ2-1 TRBV19 ASSATSGDHNEQF
TRBJ1-4 TRBV4-1 ASSQETGTIGKLF
TRBJ1-3 TRBV7-2 ASSYDRGSGNTIY
TRBJ2-5 TRBV18 ASAVDSGSLVQY
TRBJ2-3 TRBV19 ASSIGREDTQY
TRBJ2-5 TRBV5-4 ASSLTGQGEETQY
TRBJ2-1 TRBV7-9 ASSLAASGRNEQF
TRBJ2-2 TRBV5-6 ASSLLRGNTGELF
TRBJ1-6 TRBV7-8 ASSTNGWTESPLH
TRBJ2-3 TRBV4-1 ASSPERLAGLVDTQY
TRBJ1-6 TRBV7-9 ASSLEVLGQDLH
TRBJ2-5 TRBV6-5 ASRTQGLAGETQY
TRBJ2-1 TRBV7-3 ASSPKGGLAGYGEQF
TRBJ2-1 TRBV5-4 ASLRASGSYNEQF
TRBJ2-6 TRBV28 ASSLGTGGLTGANVLT
TRBJ2-1 TRBV5-4 ASSLGSGGLDEQF
TRBJ1-1 TRBV6-5 ASPAPGVRNTEAF
TRBJ1-2 TRBV6-5 ASRTGGGYT
TRBJ2-3 TRBV9 ASSVDPGGPKDTQY
TRBJ1-6 TRBV7-9 ASSPLISLH
TRBJ2-1 TRBV7-9 ASSLPSGRAPHEQF
TRBJ1-4 TRBV12-3/TRBV12-4 ASSQGAREKLF
TRBJ2-7 TRBV4-1 ASSPTDRAYEQY
TRBJ1-5 TRBV19 ASTSGTENQPQH